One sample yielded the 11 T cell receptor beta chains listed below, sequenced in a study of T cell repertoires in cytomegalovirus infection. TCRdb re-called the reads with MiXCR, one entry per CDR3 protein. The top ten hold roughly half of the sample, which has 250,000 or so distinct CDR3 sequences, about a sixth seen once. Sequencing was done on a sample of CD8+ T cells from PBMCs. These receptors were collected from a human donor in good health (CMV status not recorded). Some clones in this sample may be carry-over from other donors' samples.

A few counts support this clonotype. The CDR3 loop is CSAHEDHYEQYF. The CDR3 DNA reads TGCAGTGCTCACGAGGACCACTACGAGCAGTACTTC. The rearrangement links TRBV20-1 to TRBJ2-7; D not resolved. Trimming stripped 5 bases from V and 3 bases from J, with 11 bases between. CDR3 length equals 12 residues. CDR1 is DFQATT, CDR2 SNEGSKA, per germline (reference sequence).

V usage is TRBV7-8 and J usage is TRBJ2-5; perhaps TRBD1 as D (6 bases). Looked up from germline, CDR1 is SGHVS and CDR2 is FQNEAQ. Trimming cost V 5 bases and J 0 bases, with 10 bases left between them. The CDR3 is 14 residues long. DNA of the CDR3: TGTGCCAGCAGCCAACGACAGGACCAAGAGACCCAGTACTTC. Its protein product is CASSQRQDQETQYF. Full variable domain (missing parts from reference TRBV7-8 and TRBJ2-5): GAGVSQSPRYKVAKRGQDVALRCDPISGHVSLFWYQQALGQGPEFLTYFQNEAQLDKSGLPSDRFFAERPEGSVSTLKIQRTQQEDSAVYLCASSQRQDQETQYFGPGTRLLVL.

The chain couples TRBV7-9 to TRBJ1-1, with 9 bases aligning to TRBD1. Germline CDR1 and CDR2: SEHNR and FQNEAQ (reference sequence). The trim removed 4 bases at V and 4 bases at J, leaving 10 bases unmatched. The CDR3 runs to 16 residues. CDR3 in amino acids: CASSSRQGERGTEAFF. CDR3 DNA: TGTGCCAGCAGCTCCCGACAGGGGGAGCGGGGCACTGAAGCTTTCTTT.

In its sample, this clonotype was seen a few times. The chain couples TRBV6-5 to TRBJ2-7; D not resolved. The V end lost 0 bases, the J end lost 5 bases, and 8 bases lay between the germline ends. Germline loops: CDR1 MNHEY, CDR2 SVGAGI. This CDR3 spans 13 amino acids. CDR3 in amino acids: CASSYSVYDEQYF. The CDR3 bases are TGTGCCAGCAGTTACTCGGTCTACGACGAGCAGTACTTC.

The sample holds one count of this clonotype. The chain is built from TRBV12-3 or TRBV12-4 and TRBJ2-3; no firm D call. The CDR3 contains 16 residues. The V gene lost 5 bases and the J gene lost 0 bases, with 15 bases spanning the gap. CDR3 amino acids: CASSPFRVTSTDTQYF. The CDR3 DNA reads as TGTGCCAGCAGTCCCTTTCGGGTTACTAGCACAGATACGCAGTATTTT.

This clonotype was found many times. CDR3 amino acids: CASSSGGGTDTQYF. The DNA of the CDR3 is TGTGCCAGCAGCTCCGGGGGGGGCACAGATACGCAGTATTTT. The V gene is TRBV7-2, the J gene TRBJ2-3, with 8 bases fitting TRBD2. This CDR3 spans 14 amino acids. From germline, CDR1 is SGHTA and CDR2 FQGNSA. Trimming cost V 4 bases and J 1 base; bases outside gene matches: 1.

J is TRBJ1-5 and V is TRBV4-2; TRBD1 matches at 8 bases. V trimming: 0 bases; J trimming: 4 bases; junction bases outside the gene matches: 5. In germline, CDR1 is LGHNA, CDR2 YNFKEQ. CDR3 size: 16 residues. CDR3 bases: TGTGCCAGCAGCCAAGATACAGGGGGTTTGAATCAGCCCCAGCATTTT. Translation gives CASSQDTGGLNQPQHF.

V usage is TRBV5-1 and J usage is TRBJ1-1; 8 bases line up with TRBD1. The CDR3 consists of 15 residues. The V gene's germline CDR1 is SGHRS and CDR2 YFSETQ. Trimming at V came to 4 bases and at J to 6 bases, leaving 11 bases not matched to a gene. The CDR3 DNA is TGCGCCAGCAGCCCCGAGGACAGGGTCTGGGCTGAAGCTTTCTTT. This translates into CASSPEDRVWAEAFF. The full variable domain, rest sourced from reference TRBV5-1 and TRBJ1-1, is KAGVTQTPRYLIKTRGQQVTLSCSPISGHRSVSWYQQTPGQGLQFLFEYFSETQRNKGNFPGRFSGRQFSNSRSEMNVSTLELGDSALYLCASSPEDRVWAEAFFGQGTRLTVV.

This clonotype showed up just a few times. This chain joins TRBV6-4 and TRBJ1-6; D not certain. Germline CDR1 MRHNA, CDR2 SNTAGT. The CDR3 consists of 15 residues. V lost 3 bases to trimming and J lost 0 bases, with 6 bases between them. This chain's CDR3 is CASSEGLSYNSPLHF. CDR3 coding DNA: TGTGCCAGCAGTGAGGGTCTCTCCTATAATTCACCCCTCCACTTT.

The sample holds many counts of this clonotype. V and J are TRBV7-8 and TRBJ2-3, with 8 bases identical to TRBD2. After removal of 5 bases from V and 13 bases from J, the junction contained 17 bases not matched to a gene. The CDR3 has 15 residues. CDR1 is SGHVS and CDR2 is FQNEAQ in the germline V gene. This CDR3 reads CASSPGPGGLNLKYF. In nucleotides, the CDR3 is TGTGCCAGCAGCCCTGGGCCGGGGGGGCTTAATCTTAAGTATTTT.

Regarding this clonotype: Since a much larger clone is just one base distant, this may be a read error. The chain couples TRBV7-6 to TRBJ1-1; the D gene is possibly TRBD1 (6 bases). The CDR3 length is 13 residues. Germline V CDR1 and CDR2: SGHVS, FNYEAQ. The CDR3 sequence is CASSVNRASVAFF. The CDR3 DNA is TGTGCTAGCAGCGTCAACAGGGCTTCTGTAGCTTTCTTT.